A single sample gave rise to the 4 T cell receptor beta chains below, sequenced in a study of blood T cell repertoires in COVID-19. Some clones are missing from TCRdb's copy, which holds only in-frame ones; the method was immunoSEQ multiplex PCR. The sample lists about 59,000 clones, around four fifths occurring once. Input material: peripheral blood. Every receptor here comes from a man aged 60 to 69 with COVID-19, enrolled during active disease.

This clone was observed once. This rearrangement joins TRBV10-3 to TRBJ2-1, with a weak D call TRBD2 (5 bases). Trimming left V 4 bases short and J 11 bases short, with 9 bases between. The CDR3 has 11 residues. Per germline, CDR1 ENHRY and CDR2 SYGVKD. The CDR3 region has the DNA TGTGCCATCAGTGTGGGAGAACAGCAGTTCTTC. This codes for CAISVGEQQFF.

The V call is TRBV2, the J call TRBJ2-7, with 10 bases lining up with TRBD1. The V gene's germline CDR1 is SNHLY and CDR2 FYNNEI. This CDR3 spans 18 amino acids. The V segment lost 9 bases and the J segment 5 bases; nucleotides outside the gene matches: 22. Here the CDR3 DNA reads TGTGCCAGTCCCCGTAATCCCACCCCCGGGACAGGGGTTGACGAGCAGTACTTC. Translation gives CASPRNPTPGTGVDEQYF.

The chain recombines TRBV5-1 with TRBJ1-6; D is ambiguous. V lost 0 bases to trimming and J lost 8 bases, with 12 bases between them. The CDR3 sequence is 15 residues long. CDR1 and CDR2 from the germline V gene are SGHRS and YFSETQ. CDR3 bases: TGCGCCAGCAGCTTGGGCAGGCCAACGGATTCACCCCTCCACTTT. Protein product: CASSLGRPTDSPLHF.

This clone was seen just once. V usage is TRBV27 and J usage is TRBJ1-2, with 9 bases that match TRBD1. Germline CDR1 and CDR2: MNHEY and SMNVEV (reference sequence). The CDR3 covers 15 residues. With 5 bases clipped from V and 4 bases from J, the junction kept 8 bases outside the gene matches. CDR3 nucleotide sequence: TGTGCCAGCAGTGCAACCCGGACAGGGGCCTATGGCTACACCTTC. It encodes CASSATRTGAYGYTF.